Presented here are 29 T cell receptor beta chains from one specimen sequenced in a study of OX40 agonist ivuxolimab in advanced cancers. Clones were read by immunoSEQ multiplex PCR, and TCRdb kept only the in-frame ones, dropping some. The sample includes around 100,000 clones, nearly 90% seen only once; the top ten take 0.15% to 0.2%. This specimen consisted of CD4+ or CD8+ T cells sorted from blood, obtained in a trial of the OX40 agonist ivuxolimab. These receptors originate from an adult with an advanced solid tumor such as melanoma, head and neck, liver or kidney cancer.

V gene TRBV11-1 combines with J gene TRBJ1-1; D unresolved. V was shortened by 0 bases and J by 8 bases, with 13 bases between the two germline ends. The length of the CDR3 is 14 residues. The germline gives CDR1 SGHAT, CDR2 FQDESV (reference sequence). The CDR3 protein is CASSLAFWSREAFF. CDR3 coding DNA: TGTGCCAGCAGCTTAGCGTTTTGGTCCAGGGAAGCTTTCTTT.

This rearrangement joins TRBV11-2 to TRBJ2-7; perhaps TRBD2 as D (6 bases). The CDR3 has 13 residues. V lost 3 bases, J lost 4 bases, and 10 bases lay in between. Germline values: CDR1 SGHAT, CDR2 FQNNGV. This CDR3 reads CASSLAGKYEQYF. As DNA, the CDR3 is TGTGCCAGCAGCTTGGCGGGAAAATACGAGCAGTACTTC.

V gene TRBV10-1 combines with J gene TRBJ1-2; D gene unclear. This CDR3 has 13 residues. CDR1 is WNHNN, CDR2 SYGVQD, per germline (reference sequence). V lost 0 bases, J lost 4 bases, and 6 bases lay in between. CDR3 sequence reads: CASSESVFYGYTF. CDR3 nucleotides: TGCGCCAGCAGTGAGTCGGTGTTCTATGGCTACACCTTC.

This chain links TRBV18 with TRBJ2-7; D gene unclear. Deletions cut 3 bases from V and 6 bases from J, with 12 bases between. The CDR3 runs 13 residues. Germline V lookup: CDR1 KGHSH, CDR2 LQKENI. CDR3 nucleotides: TGTGCCAGCTCACCCCTAGACAACGGCGAGCAGTACTTC. Residues: CASSPLDNGEQYF.

J is TRBJ2-7 and V is TRBV28; 11 bases fit TRBD2. The germline V gene encodes CDR1 MDHEN and CDR2 SYDVKM. Trimming cost V 7 bases and J 0 bases; bases outside gene matches: 23. This CDR3 is built from 21 residues. CDR3 DNA: TGTGCCAGCAACCCCCTCCACTGGACTAGCGGGCTAACTAAGAGCTCCTACGAGCAGTACTTC. This gives the protein CASNPLHWTSGLTKSSYEQYF.

The chain couples TRBV5-1 to TRBJ1-2; 10 bases map to TRBD1. Germline values: CDR1 SGHRS, CDR2 YFSETQ. V was pared by 8 bases and J by 7 bases, with 8 bases of the junction left unmatched. This CDR3 is built from 13 residues. CDR3 in amino acids: CASSGTGVAGYTF. For the CDR3, the DNA is TGCGCCAGTTCCGGGACAGGGGTAGCTGGCTACACCTTC.

The V call is TRBV9, the J call TRBJ2-1; TRBD2 agrees at 9 bases. Trimming took 2 bases from V and 7 from J; bases not matched to a gene: 7. This CDR3 comprises 15 residues. CDR1 SGDLS and CDR2 YYNGEE come from the germline V gene. The CDR3 loop reads CASSVGGGARNEQFF. In DNA, the CDR3 is TGTGCCAGCAGCGTGGGCGGGGGGGCGAGGAATGAGCAGTTCTTC.

J is TRBJ2-3 and V is TRBV19; weak D call: TRBD2 (6 bases). The V gene lost 6 bases and the J gene lost 6 bases, with 16 bases spanning the gap. There are 14 residues in the CDR3. The germline gives CDR1 LNHDA, CDR2 SQIVND (reference sequence). The CDR3: CASRNRGSQDTQYF. The DNA for the CDR3 is TGTGCCAGTAGGAACCGGGGGAGTCAGGATACGCAGTATTTT.

The V call is TRBV7-9, the J call TRBJ1-4; D perhaps matches TRBD1 (5 bases). Between the trimmed V and J ends, which lost 8 bases and 10 bases, there was a span of 14 bases. In germline, CDR1 is SEHNR, CDR2 FQNEAQ (reference sequence). This CDR3 has 12 residues. Here the CDR3 reads CASRSGGGKLFF. The CDR3 DNA is TGTGCCAGCCGTTCGGGTGGGGGAAAACTGTTTTTT.

V and J are TRBV15 and TRBJ1-1, with TRBD1 matching over 7 bases. CDR1 is LNHNV and CDR2 is YYDKDF in the germline V gene (reference sequence). The CDR3 loop spans 20 amino acids. V was pared by 1 base and J by 2 bases, with 19 bases of the junction left unmatched. CDR3 nucleotides: TGTGCCACCAGCAGAGCTCGCCCGGGGACAGAAGATTTTCCAAACACTGAAGCTTTCTTT. It codes for CATSRARPGTEDFPNTEAFF.

For the CDR3, the DNA is TGTGCCAGCAGTTTGAGCAGCGGGGCCCGGGGAGAGACCCAGTACTTC. Translation gives CASSLSSGARGETQYF. The chain uses TRBV6-6 and TRBJ2-5, with 7 bases fitting TRBD2. The CDR3 covers 16 residues. Germline V gene sequence: CDR1 MNHNY, CDR2 SVGAGI (reference sequence). V trimming: 4 bases; J trimming: 4 bases; junction bases outside the gene matches: 12.

This clone occurred a few times. V and J are TRBV7-2 and TRBJ2-2; D uncertain. Per germline, CDR1 SGHTA and CDR2 FQGNSA. This CDR3 has 15 residues. Trimming took 3 bases from V and 4 from J, leaving 12 bases between them. Written as DNA, the CDR3 is TGTGCCAGCAGCTTTGACACCCGAGGCACCGGGGAGCTGTTTTTT. It specifies CASSFDTRGTGELFF.

This clone was recorded only once. This chain links TRBV27 with TRBJ1-1; possible D gene TRBD1, 6 bases. Per the germline V gene, CDR1 is MNHEY and CDR2 is SMNVEV (reference sequence). Trimming took off 3 bases at V and 4 bases at J, with 18 bases between the two ends. The CDR3 runs to 16 residues. CDR3 sequence: CASSFGDTGILTEAFF. CDR3 DNA: TGTGCCAGCAGTTTCGGAGACACAGGGATACTCACTGAAGCTTTCTTT.

The chain employs TRBV2 and TRBJ1-1; no clear D gene. This CDR3 is built from 15 residues. Germline V gene lookup returns CDR1 SNHLY and CDR2 FYNNEI. The V end lost 2 bases, the J end lost 1 base, and 11 bases lay between the germline ends. The CDR3 region has the DNA TGTGCCAGCAGTGAACTACCCGCAGGGAACACTGAAGCTTTCTTT. It yields the protein CASSELPAGNTEAFF.

V usage is TRBV5-1 and J usage is TRBJ2-2; the D gene could be TRBD1 or TRBD2 (7 bases each). V lost 4 bases and J lost 5, with 18 bases in between. CDR1 and CDR2 (germline): SGHRS, YFSETQ. The CDR3 sequence is 16 residues long. CDR3 DNA: TGCGCCAGCAGCAATTCTCCAGGGGGAGGGACCGGGGAGCTGTTTTTT. It yields the protein CASSNSPGGGTGELFF.

The chain links TRBV6-5 to TRBJ1-4, with TRBD1 as a possible D gene (5 bases). V lost 4 bases to trimming and J lost 5 bases, with 8 bases between them. The V gene's germline CDR1 is MNHEY and CDR2 SVGAGI. This CDR3 is 13 amino acids long. The CDR3 loop is CASSFGGNEKLFF. DNA of the CDR3: TGTGCCAGCAGTTTCGGGGGAAATGAAAAACTGTTTTTT.

The rearrangement joins TRBV7-9 to TRBJ1-1; D perhaps matches TRBD1 (6 bases). Germline V gene data show CDR1 as SEHNR and CDR2 as FQNEAQ (reference sequence). Trimming stripped 5 bases from V and 4 bases from J, with 14 bases between. The CDR3 has 14 amino acids. The CDR3 is CASSPAGASTEAFF. The CDR3 nucleotides are TGTGCCAGCAGCCCCGCAGGGGCGAGCACTGAAGCTTTCTTT.

This chain uses TRBV5-1 with TRBJ2-3; 7 positions agree with TRBD2. The junction had 6 bases not matched to a gene; V was cut back by 1 base and J by 4 bases. The CDR3 contains 15 residues. CDR1 is SGHRS, CDR2 YFSETQ, per germline. The CDR3, as DNA: TGCGCCAGCAGCTTGTTCGGCGGGAGCCCAGATACGCAGTATTTT. Translation: CASSLFGGSPDTQYF. Full variable domain (rest looked up from reference TRBV5-1 and TRBJ2-3): KAGVTQTPRYLIKTRGQQVTLSCSPISGHRSVSWYQQTPGQGLQFLFEYFSETQRNKGNFPGRFSGRQFSNSRSEMNVSTLELGDSALYLCASSLFGGSPDTQYFGPGTRLTVL.

The gene calls are TRBV5-1 and TRBJ1-3; D is undetermined. V lost 1 base to trimming and J lost 7 bases, with 12 bases between them. The CDR3 has 14 amino acids. Per germline, CDR1 SGHRS and CDR2 YFSETQ. Here the CDR3 reads CASSLSGNRNTIYF. The CDR3 nucleotides are TGCGCCAGCAGCTTGTCGGGGAATCGCAACACCATATATTTT. Combining the CDR3 with reference TRBV5-1 and TRBJ1-3 gives the whole variable domain KAGVTQTPRYLIKTRGQQVTLSCSPISGHRSVSWYQQTPGQGLQFLFEYFSETQRNKGNFPGRFSGRQFSNSRSEMNVSTLELGDSALYLCASSLSGNRNTIYFGEGSWLTVV.

This chain connects TRBV2 to TRBJ2-2; 13 nucleotides agree with TRBD2. Germline V CDR1 and CDR2: SNHLY, FYNNEI. The ends lost 4 bases at V and 6 bases at J; junction bases unmatched: 2. The CDR3 is made up of 15 amino acids. The DNA of the CDR3 is TGTGCCAGCAGTGGACTAGCGGGAGGCCCCGGGGAGCTGTTTTTT. Its translation: CASSGLAGGPGELFF.

This rearrangement joins TRBV15 to TRBJ2-5; 7 bases agree with TRBD1. There are 16 residues in the CDR3. Per germline, CDR1 LNHNV and CDR2 YYDKDF (reference sequence). V lost 0 bases to trimming and J lost 5 bases; unmatched junction nucleotides: 9. The CDR3 here is CATSRDHTGVGETQYF. The CDR3 nucleotides read TGTGCCACCAGCAGAGACCATACAGGGGTTGGGGAGACCCAGTACTTC.

V and J are TRBV4-1 and TRBJ1-3; 8 nucleotides align to TRBD1. Germline V gene data show CDR1 as MGHRA and CDR2 as YSYEKL. V shed 5 bases, J shed 4 bases, and the junction held 7 bases outside the gene matches. CDR3 length: 15 amino acids. The CDR3 sequence is CASSTTGQGGNTIYF. The CDR3 DNA sequence: TGCGCCAGCAGCACAACCGGACAGGGAGGAAACACCATATATTTT.

The gene calls are TRBV27 and TRBJ2-1, with 8 bases lining up with TRBD2. J was trimmed by 3 bases and V by 5 bases; bases with no gene match: 9. The CDR3 extends over 16 amino acids. From germline, CDR1 is MNHEY and CDR2 SMNVEV (reference sequence). CDR3 protein: CASSPTLAGGYNEQFF. In nucleotides, the CDR3 is TGTGCCAGCAGTCCGACGCTAGCGGGCGGCTACAATGAGCAGTTCTTC.

CDR3: CASSLSGQGAQYF. The CDR3 DNA is TGTGCCAGCAGTTTATCGGGACAGGGAGCGCAGTATTTT. The V call is TRBV27, the J call TRBJ2-3; 9 bases line up with TRBD1. V gave up 0 bases and J gave up 10 bases; unmatched junction bases: 2. The V gene's germline CDR1 is MNHEY and CDR2 SMNVEV (reference sequence). This CDR3 region has 13 residues.

The chain employs TRBV9 and TRBJ2-1; TRBD2 aligns across 16 bases. V shed 4 bases and J 4 bases; nucleotides not matched to a gene: 11. The CDR3 totals 19 residues. Germline CDR1 is SGDLS and CDR2 is YYNGEE. This CDR3 is CASSTSGTSGRALYNEQFF. The CDR3 DNA sequence: TGTGCCAGCAGCACATCCGGGACTAGCGGGAGGGCCTTATACAATGAGCAGTTCTTC.

The chain recombines TRBV19 with TRBJ1-5; TRBD1 is a possible D gene (5 bases). CDR3 length equals 15 residues. Trimming removed 4 bases from V and 5 bases from J, with 15 bases in between. CDR1 LNHDA and CDR2 SQIVND come from the germline V gene (reference sequence). The CDR3: CASSTVNRGDQPQHF. CDR3 DNA sequence: TGTGCCAGTAGTACCGTGAACAGAGGGGATCAGCCCCAGCATTTT.

The chain has TRBV19 and TRBJ2-7; 10 nucleotides agree with TRBD2. Germline loops: CDR1 LNHDA, CDR2 SQIVND (reference sequence). This CDR3 spans 12 amino acids. V lost 11 bases, J lost 7 bases, and 8 bases stayed unmatched. This chain's CDR3 is CASAGGPGEQYF. The CDR3 nucleotides are TGTGCCTCAGCGGGAGGGCCGGGAGAGCAGTACTTC.

The rearrangement links TRBV19 to TRBJ1-1, with a weak D call TRBD1 (5 bases). There are 15 residues in the CDR3. Germline CDR1 reads LNHDA; CDR2 reads SQIVND (reference sequence). Between the trimmed V and J ends, which lost 1 base and 4 bases, there was a span of 13 bases. DNA for the CDR3: TGTGCCAGTAGTATAGTTGCGGGGGAGAGCACTGAAGCTTTCTTT. It encodes CASSIVAGESTEAFF.

CDR3 DNA: TGTGCCAGTAGATCAGGGACCGCTAATTCACCCCTCCACTTT. Translated, it gives CASRSGTANSPLHF. The chain combines TRBV19 with TRBJ1-6; D may be TRBD1 (5 bases). CDR1 and CDR2 from the germline V gene are LNHDA and SQIVND (reference sequence). The CDR3 spans 14 residues. V lost 6 bases, J lost 6 bases, and 12 bases lay in between. Drawing the rest from reference TRBV19 and TRBJ1-6, the complete variable domain is DGGITQSPKYLFRKEGQNVTLSCEQNLNHDAMYWYRQDPGQGLRLIYYSQIVNDFQKGDIAEGYSVSREKKESFPLTVTSAQKNPTAFYLCASRSGTANSPLHFGNGTRLTVT.